This TCR beta chain was captured in a study of CD8 T cells in Susac syndrome (dated by TCRdb to 2018 to 2020). Concerning the study at large: Of the Susac syndrome patients who were sequenced, eight or nine were in clinical remission while roughly 6 had clinically active disease. At blood withdrawal, Susac syndrome patients were either therapy-naive, taking corticosteroids (in some cases with IVIg as well), or taking IVIg alone. The study used repertoire sequencing to test whether antigen drove CD8+ T cell activation and differentiation in Susac syndrome. Clonality of the CD8+ T cell repertoire was compared between roughly twelve healthy donors, roughly 14 Susac syndrome patients and roughly 15 multiple sclerosis patients.

Peripheral blood CD8+ and CD4+ T cells from healthy donors, Susac syndrome patients and multiple sclerosis patients were profiled by high-throughput TCR beta sequencing. Susac syndrome patients met recently defined diagnostic criteria for definite or probable disease. CD8+ TEMRA cells were enriched by FACS, while bulk CD8+ and CD4+ T cells were purified by magnetic negative isolation. Blood was collected in EDTA tubes and processed within 24 hours, with PBMCs isolated through density gradient centrifugation. PBMCs destined for TCR sequencing were cryopreserved in liquid nitrogen and later thawed in a 37 °C water bath. Purity of sorted or isolated CD4+, CD8+ and CD8+ TEMRA cells was at least 90%. Here is what the overall study found, with its caveats: The number of individuals in the TCR sequencing and HLA analysis was acknowledged as relatively small. Around 16 and five Susac-specific public clones were found in the total CD8+ and CD8+ TEMRA repertoires, respectively. CD8+ repertoires in Susac syndrome showed clonal expansion, which was highest in CD8+ TEMRA cells and was greater in clinically active patients than in remitting patients.

Comments on this clonotype: It lacks a known antigen. Nothing much larger sits one base from this clone, and base qualities are not available.

RNA was extracted using the RNeasy kit, and roughly 0.5 to 1 ug of the RNA was reverse transcribed with random hexamers. The immunoSEQ multiplex PCR assay, which covers 54 Vbeta and 13 Jbeta segments, was used to amplify TCR beta CDR3 regions. PCR amplification bias was corrected using a synthetic template baseline for primer optimization and computational correction. In the authors' own workflow: Reads were annotated to V, D and J genes according to IMGT and were analyzed with immunoSEQ Analyzer, with only productive sequences retained. To calculate clonality, Shannon entropy was normalized by log2 of the number of productive unique sequences and then subtracted from one. For each patient and control, public and private clones were evaluated among the 100 most prevalent clones. A clone was defined as Susac-specific if it was absent from the healthy and MS cohorts, from roughly 1,000 published viral clones and from other ImmuneACCESS disease sequences. The public reads were reanalyzed by TCRdb: fastp trimming at Q25, MiXCR alignment, in-frame beta chains only. Each record represents a unique CDR3 protein, reported with the most common genes and DNA among its rows. TCRdb, not the original authors, processed these V and J calls. The table for this sample lists some 50,000 distinct CDR3 sequences; approximately 95% of them were counted only once. In total, the top ten clones hold 0.75% of the sample.

CDR1 MNHNS and CDR2 SASEGT were looked up in the germline V gene. A distance of 19 bases separates the germline ends of V and J, which lose 10 bases and 0 bases respectively. Taken from cysteine to phenylalanine, the CDR3 has 16 residues. The kept DNA is CDR3 alone, 48 bases in frame from the first base. Sequenced input: CD8+ T cells from PBMCs. The clonotype was recovered from a human donor with Susac syndrome. The sequence links TRBV6-1 to TRBJ2-1; a tentative D call is TRBD1 (6 bases match). The DNA sequence follows: TGTGCCACGAGATCTTTTAGGGGGAGCTCCTACAATGAGCAGTTCTTC. This translates into CATRSFRGSSYNEQFF.